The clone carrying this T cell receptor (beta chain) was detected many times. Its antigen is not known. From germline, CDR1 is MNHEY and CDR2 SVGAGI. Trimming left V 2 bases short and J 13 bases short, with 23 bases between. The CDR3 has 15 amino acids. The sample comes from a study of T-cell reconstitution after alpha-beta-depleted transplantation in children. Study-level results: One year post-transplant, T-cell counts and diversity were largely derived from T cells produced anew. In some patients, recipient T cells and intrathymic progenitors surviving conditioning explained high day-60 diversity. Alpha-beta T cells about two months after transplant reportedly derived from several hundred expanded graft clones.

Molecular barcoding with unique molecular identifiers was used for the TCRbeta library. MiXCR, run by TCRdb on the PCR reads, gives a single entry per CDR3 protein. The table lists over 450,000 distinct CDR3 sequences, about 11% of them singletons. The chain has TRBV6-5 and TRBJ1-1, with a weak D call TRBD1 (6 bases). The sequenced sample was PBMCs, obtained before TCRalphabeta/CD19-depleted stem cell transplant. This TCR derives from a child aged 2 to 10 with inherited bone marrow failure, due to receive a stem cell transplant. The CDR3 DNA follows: TGTGCCAGCAGTTACGGGGGGGGGCCTCGGGGCTTGGGTTTCTTT. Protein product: CASSYGGGPRGLGFF.